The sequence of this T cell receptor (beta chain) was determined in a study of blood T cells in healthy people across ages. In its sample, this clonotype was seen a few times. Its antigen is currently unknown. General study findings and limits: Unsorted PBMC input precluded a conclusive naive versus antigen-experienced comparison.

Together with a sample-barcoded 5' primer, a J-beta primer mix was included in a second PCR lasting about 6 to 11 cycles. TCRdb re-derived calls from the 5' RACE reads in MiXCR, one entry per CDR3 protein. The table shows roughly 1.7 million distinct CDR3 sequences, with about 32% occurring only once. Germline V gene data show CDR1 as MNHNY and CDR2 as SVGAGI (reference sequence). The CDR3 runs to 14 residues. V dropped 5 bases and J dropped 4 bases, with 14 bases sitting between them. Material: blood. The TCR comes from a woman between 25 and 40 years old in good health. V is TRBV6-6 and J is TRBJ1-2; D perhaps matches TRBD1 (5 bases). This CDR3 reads CASSPLGGGYGYTF. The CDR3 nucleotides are TGTGCCAGCAGTCCCCTTGGGGGGGGCTATGGCTACACCTTC.